Listed below are T cell receptor beta chains from one sample, sequenced in a study of T-cell reconstitution after alpha-beta-depleted transplantation in children. Via MiXCR, TCRdb re-called the PCR reads, giving one row per CDR3 protein. The profile shows approximately 800,000 distinct CDR3 sequences, roughly 15% of them singletons. The starting material was PBMCs, mostly from graft donor cells, obtained 360 days after TCRalphabeta/CD19-depleted stem cell transplant. These receptors originate from a male patient younger than 18 who had a stem cell transplant for acute lymphoblastic leukemia, so the T cells may come from the graft donor. CDR3s include the opening cysteine and the closing phenylalanine or tryptophan. The D gene is left open where the match is weak. Size tells how often a clone was seen (once, few, many) or the class of an expanded clone, and some rows leave it out.

J gene	V gene	D gene	clone size	CDR3 protein	CDR3 DNA
TRBJ2-1	TRBV11-2	.	.	CASSHSGSYNEQFF	TGTGCCAGCAGCCATAGCGGCTCCTACAATGAGCAGTTCTTC
TRBJ1-1	TRBV20-1	.	few	CSAATGTRNTEAFF	TGCAGTGCGGCTACCGGGACAAGGAACACTGAAGCTTTCTTT
TRBJ2-7	TRBV5-1	TRBD1	many	CASSWDSRGYEQYF	TGCGCCAGCAGCTGGGACAGCCGAGGCTACGAGCAGTACTTC
TRBJ2-4	TRBV5-4	.	.	CASSYYAGIQNIQYF	TGTGCCAGCAGTTATTATGCGGGGATCCAAAACATTCAGTACTTC
TRBJ2-3	TRBV5-1	TRBD1	.	CASSWATGGENTQYF	TGCGCCAGCAGCTGGGCGACAGGGGGCGAGAATACGCAGTATTTT
TRBJ2-1	TRBV5-1	.	.	CASSTAGDSSYNEQFF	TGCGCCAGCAGCACCGCAGGGGATAGCTCCTACAATGAGCAGTTCTTC
TRBJ2-7	TRBV6-1	.	few	CASSPTGRGDRYF	TGTGCCAGCAGCCCCACGGGGCGGGGAGATCGGTACTTC
TRBJ2-5	TRBV21-1	.	few	CASIPESSPSPAGGETQYF	TGTGCCAGCATCCCGGAGTCCAGTCCTAGCCCAGCGGGGGGGGAGACCCAGTACTTC
TRBJ2-7	TRBV7-8	.	.	CASSLWPRGYEQYF	TGTGCCAGCAGCTTATGGCCTAGGGGGTACGAGCAGTACTTC
TRBJ2-5	TRBV20-1	.	.	CSARDVPPIDSGLVSQETQYF	TGCAGTGCTAGAGATGTGCCCCCGATCGACAGTGGGCTCGTCAGTCAAGAGACCCAGTACTTC
TRBJ2-1	TRBV29-1	.	.	CSVMDLQYNEQFF	TGCAGCGTGATGGACTTGCAATACAATGAGCAGTTCTTC
TRBJ2-1	TRBV4-1	TRBD1	few	CASSQSGQGPGNEQFF	TGCGCCAGCAGCCAATCGGGACAGGGCCCGGGGAATGAGCAGTTCTTC
TRBJ1-1	TRBV7-9	.	few	CASSQGRRTGNTEAFF	TGTGCCAGCAGTCAAGGAAGACGAACAGGGAACACTGAAGCTTTCTTT
TRBJ2-7	TRBV12-3/TRBV12-4	.	few	CASSPVGWDYEQYF	TGTGCCAGCAGCCCAGTCGGTTGGGACTACGAGCAGTACTTC
TRBJ2-1	TRBV11-2	TRBD2	.	CASSLDMPLAAYNEQFF	TGTGCCAGCAGCTTAGACATGCCACTAGCGGCCTACAATGAGCAGTTCTTC
TRBJ2-1	TRBV29-1	.	few	CSVGLWDFSYNEQFF	TGCAGCGTGGGACTTTGGGACTTCTCCTACAATGAGCAGTTCTTC
TRBJ2-7	TRBV6-1	.	few	CATNNRVFHEQYF	TGTGCCACCAATAACAGGGTTTTCCACGAGCAGTACTTC
TRBJ2-2	TRBV20-1	.	.	CSARDPSRSQSNTGELFF	TGCAGTGCTAGAGATCCCTCCCGGAGCCAATCGAACACCGGGGAGCTGTTTTTT
TRBJ2-2	TRBV7-9	.	.	CASSLAPGMNTGELFF	TGTGCCAGCAGCTTAGCGCCAGGCATGAACACCGGGGAGCTGTTTTTT
TRBJ1-1	TRBV29-1	.	.	CSVGKKPNTEAFF	TGCAGCGTTGGAAAGAAGCCCAACACTGAAGCTTTCTTT
TRBJ2-7	TRBV10-3	.	.	CAISEPSIPGTHEQYF	TGTGCCATCAGTGAGCCCTCGATCCCCGGTACCCACGAGCAGTACTTC
TRBJ2-5	TRBV10-3	TRBD2	few	CAIRASGSGETQYF	TGTGCCATCAGAGCTAGCGGGAGTGGAGAGACCCAGTACTTC
TRBJ2-7	TRBV29-1	TRBD1	.	CSVRLGQGIYEQYF	TGCAGCGTGAGACTGGGACAGGGTATCTACGAGCAGTACTTC
TRBJ2-5	TRBV6-5	.	few	CASSYWGLQETQYF	TGTGCCAGCAGTTACTGGGGGTTACAAGAGACCCAGTACTTC
TRBJ2-7	TRBV10-1	.	few	CASSESLMGEQYF	TGCGCCAGCAGTGAGTCGTTGATGGGTGAGCAGTACTTC
TRBJ2-7	TRBV7-9	.	few	CASSFFGPAEQYF	TGTGCCAGCAGCTTCTTCGGACCGGCCGAGCAGTACTTC
TRBJ1-1	TRBV29-1	.	few	CSVRGITEAFF	TGCAGCGTTCGGGGGATCACTGAAGCTTTCTTT
TRBJ2-7	TRBV2	.	few	CASTGGHSYEQYF	TGTGCCAGCACGGGGGGACATAGTTACGAGCAGTACTTC
TRBJ2-1	TRBV20-1	TRBD2	few	CSARAPLGRERKDEQFF	TGCAGTGCTAGAGCGCCCTTGGGGCGGGAGCGGAAGGATGAGCAGTTCTTC
TRBJ2-6	TRBV30	.	once	CAWSLSGANVLTF	TGTGCCTGGAGTCTCTCTGGGGCCAACGTCCTGACTTTC
TRBJ2-2	TRBV4-1	.	few	CASSQGTSTGELFF	TGCGCCAGCAGCCAAGGGACTTCCACCGGGGAGCTGTTTTTT
TRBJ2-5	TRBV7-2	TRBD1	.	CASSSGTGGGGTQYF	TGTGCCAGCAGCTCCGGGACAGGGGGCGGTGGGACCCAGTACTTC
TRBJ1-4	TRBV5-1	.	.	CASSYHNREGEKLFF	TGCGCCAGCAGCTACCATAACAGGGAAGGTGAAAAACTGTTTTTT
TRBJ1-4	TRBV7-9	.	few	CASSLERTNEKLFF	TGTGCCAGCAGCTTAGAACGGACTAATGAAAAACTGTTTTTT
TRBJ1-2	TRBV9	TRBD1	few	CASSVTPWWDRGGNGYTF	TGTGCCAGCAGCGTAACCCCCTGGTGGGACAGAGGAGGTAATGGCTACACCTTC
TRBJ2-3	TRBV12-3/TRBV12-4	TRBD2	few	CASSSGTSGSSPTDTQYF	TGTGCCAGCAGTTCCGGGACTAGCGGGAGTTCACCCACAGATACGCAGTATTTT
TRBJ2-3	TRBV21-1	.	few	CASRRPGPQVGTDTQYF	TGTGCCAGCAGGAGACCGGGACCCCAAGTTGGCACAGATACGCAGTATTTT
TRBJ2-5	TRBV7-3	.	few	CASSLLGALYQETQYF	TGTGCCAGCAGCTTATTGGGGGCCTTGTACCAAGAGACCCAGTACTTC
TRBJ1-4	TRBV29-1	TRBD1	.	CSVEVSGQGAAKLFF	TGCAGCGTTGAAGTTTCAGGACAGGGGGCTGCAAAACTGTTTTTT
TRBJ2-3	TRBV7-9	.	.	CASSRMTSGTQYF	TGTGCCAGCAGCCGGATGACTAGTGGTACGCAGTATTTT
TRBJ2-1	TRBV6-2/TRBV6-3	TRBD2	few	CASSYGTSGSNEQFF	TGTGCCAGCAGTTACGGGACTAGCGGGAGTAATGAGCAGTTCTTC
TRBJ2-1	TRBV3-1	TRBD2	.	CASSRLGGNEQFF	TGTGCCAGCAGTCGACTGGGGGGGAATGAGCAGTTCTTC
TRBJ2-7	TRBV5-1	TRBD1	few	CASWTGPSSYEQYF	TGCGCCAGCTGGACAGGTCCTAGCTCCTACGAGCAGTACTTC
TRBJ2-1	TRBV10-1	.	.	CASSDLAYREGSYNEQFF	TGCGCCAGCAGTGACCTGGCCTACAGGGAAGGATCCTACAATGAGCAGTTCTTC
TRBJ2-5	TRBV5-1	TRBD1	.	CASSLRYRGRQETQYF	TGCGCCAGCAGCCTACGGTACAGGGGGCGACAAGAGACCCAGTACTTC
TRBJ2-1	TRBV14	.	.	CASSQPDSYNEQFF	TGTGCCAGCAGCCAACCGGACTCCTACAATGAGCAGTTCTTC
TRBJ2-3	TRBV12-3/TRBV12-4	.	.	CASRDTTSTDTQYF	TGTGCCAGCAGGGACACTACCAGCACAGATACGCAGTATTTT
TRBJ1-1	TRBV5-1	.	many	CASSLGGAVVTEAFF	TGCGCCAGCAGCTTGGGAGGTGCCGTGGTGACTGAAGCTTTCTTT
TRBJ2-3	TRBV20-1	.	.	CSARVAGDTQYF	TGCAGTGCTAGGGTAGCAGGGGATACGCAGTATTTT
TRBJ2-3	TRBV19	.	.	CASRSRSTGLDTQYF	TGTGCCAGTAGGTCTCGATCAACGGGTTTGGATACGCAGTATTTT